This T cell receptor (beta chain) originates from a study of response to subunit inactivated influenza vaccine. CDR1 SGHRS and CDR2 YFSETQ come from the germline V gene. This CDR3 is built from 14 residues. V lost 3 bases and J 8 bases, leaving 15 bases between the germline ends. A word on this clonotype: What it binds is unknown.

TCRdb re-derived calls from the RT-PCR reads in MiXCR, one entry per CDR3 protein. Of hundreds of thousands of distinct CDR3 sequences in the sample, approximately 14% were seen once. Notes on the study in general: It was the authors' suggestion that each seasonal influenza vaccination recruits few new T cells.

This specimen was PBMCs from blood, taken approximately 13 days after vaccination. The sequence was obtained from a man aged 45-60 years who received an inactivated influenza vaccine. The J gene is TRBJ1-5, the V gene TRBV5-1; perhaps TRBD1 as D (5 bases). Here the CDR3 reads CASSSGTAEKPQHF. CDR3 coding DNA: TGCGCCAGCAGCTCCGGGACCGCGGAGAAGCCCCAGCATTTT.